These 32 T cell receptor beta chains originate from one sample sequenced in a study of shared clonotypes between healthy human individuals. Method: immunoSEQ multiplex PCR; TCRdb's copy keeps in-frame clones and lacks some. The repertoire has 1,400,000 or so clones, 98% of them found once; the top ten carry roughly 0.36%. Sequencing was done on a sample of naive CD4+ T cells sorted from blood. Specified subset: CD45RA+ positively selected. These receptors were collected from a man aged 25-45 years in good health.

The chain carries TRBV19 and TRBJ1-5, with a possible D match to TRBD1 (5 bases). The CDR3 is 15 residues long. With 6 bases removed from V and 0 bases from J, the gap between germline ends came to 12 bases. Germline V lookup: CDR1 LNHDA, CDR2 SQIVND (reference sequence). The CDR3, as DNA: TGTGCCAGTAGATTAGGACATTATAGCAATCAGCCCCAGCATTTT. Translated: CASRLGHYSNQPQHF.

The chain joins TRBV7-2 to TRBJ2-7; TRBD1 matches 8 bases. Unmatched junction bases numbered 4, after V lost 2 bases and J lost 4 bases. Germline V gene lookup returns CDR1 SGHTA and CDR2 FQGNSA. The CDR3 is 14 residues long. The CDR3: CASSLRDRLYEQYF. The CDR3 nucleotides are TGTGCCAGCAGCTTACGGGACAGGTTGTACGAGCAGTACTTC.

The chain combines TRBV4-1 with TRBJ2-7; no clear D. This CDR3 has 13 amino acids. Trimming removed 1 base from V and 3 bases from J, with 7 bases in between. CDR1 and CDR2 (germline): MGHRA, YSYEKL. In DNA form, the CDR3 reads TGCGCCAGCAGCCAAGTGCCTGACTACGAGCAGTACTTC. Translating gives CASSQVPDYEQYF.

The chain links TRBV5-5 to TRBJ2-1, with 8 bases that match TRBD1. Unmatched junction bases numbered 12, after V lost 4 bases and J lost 6 bases. The CDR3 is made up of 16 amino acids. Germline V gene lookup returns CDR1 SGHKS and CDR2 YYEKEE (reference sequence). DNA of the CDR3: TGTGCCAGCAGCACCCAGGACAGGGTAACAGGCAATGAGCAGTTCTTC. It is translated as CASSTQDRVTGNEQFF.

V and J are TRBV28 and TRBJ2-5; D might be TRBD2 (6 bases). The CDR3 covers 13 residues. Germline-derived CDR1 and CDR2 are MDHEN and SYDVKM. With 9 bases removed from V and 1 base from J, the gap between germline ends came to 12 bases. The CDR3 nucleotides read TGTGCCAGTCGTTACGGGGGCCAAGAGACCCAGTACTTC. Its translation is CASRYGGQETQYF.

This chain joins TRBV2 and TRBJ2-7; a weak D match, TRBD2 (5 bases). CDR1 is SNHLY and CDR2 is FYNNEI in the germline V gene. The CDR3 length is 12 residues. Trimming took off 7 bases at V and 7 bases at J, with 14 bases between the two ends. DNA of the CDR3: TGTGCCAGCAACCCGAAGAGACTAGAGCAGTACTTC. Amino acid sequence: CASNPKRLEQYF.

The chain is built from TRBV15 and TRBJ2-7; D is unresolved. CDR1 is LNHNV and CDR2 is YYDKDF in the germline V gene (reference sequence). V lost 3 bases and J lost 1, with 22 bases in between. This CDR3 is built from 18 residues. CDR3 sequence: CATSSPGAPTDDSYEQYF. The DNA of the CDR3 is TGTGCCACCAGCAGCCCTGGAGCCCCAACCGACGATTCCTACGAGCAGTACTTC.

This rearrangement joins TRBV29-1 to TRBJ1-2; the D is unclear. Germline values: CDR1 SQVTM, CDR2 ANQGSEA. The CDR3 runs to 11 residues. Trimming pared 4 bases from V and 8 bases from J, leaving 11 bases between. For the CDR3, the DNA is TGCAGCGTTGCGTCAGCGACGGGCTACACCTTC. Its translation: CSVASATGYTF.

V and J are TRBV2 and TRBJ1-2; D perhaps matches TRBD1 (5 bases). In germline, CDR1 is SNHLY, CDR2 FYNNEI. V gave up 6 bases and J gave up 7 bases, with 12 bases separating them. The CDR3 is 12 residues long. CDR3 DNA sequence: TGTGCCAGCAGCCCCGGGACCTCTGGCTACACCTTC. Translated: CASSPGTSGYTF.

With respect to this clone: Distinct nucleotide sequences in the sample also encode this CDR3. The rearrangement joins TRBV5-1 to TRBJ2-1; D might be TRBD1 (5 bases). Germline CDR1 and CDR2: SGHRS and YFSETQ. V lost 4 bases and J 9 bases, leaving 14 bases between the germline ends. The CDR3 loop spans 13 amino acids. CDR3 sequence: CASSLERGGEQFF. Here the CDR3 DNA reads TGCGCCAGCAGCCTGGAAAGGGGTGGTGAGCAGTTCTTC. The variable domain in full, completed from reference TRBV5-1 and TRBJ2-1, reads KAGVTQTPRYLIKTRGQQVTLSCSPISGHRSVSWYQQTPGQGLQFLFEYFSETQRNKGNFPGRFSGRQFSNSRSEMNVSTLELGDSALYLCASSLERGGEQFFGPGTRLTVL.

V is TRBV19 and J is TRBJ2-7; perhaps TRBD2 as D (6 bases). V was shortened by 4 bases and J by 4 bases, with 11 bases between the two germline ends. The CDR3 covers 13 residues. The V gene's germline CDR1 is LNHDA and CDR2 SQIVND (reference sequence). For the CDR3, the DNA is TGTGCCAGTAGTACTCTGACTAGGTACGAGCAGTACTTC. As protein: CASSTLTRYEQYF. The full variable domain, rest sourced from reference TRBV19 and TRBJ2-7, is DGGITQSPKYLFRKEGQNVTLSCEQNLNHDAMYWYRQDPGQGLRLIYYSQIVNDFQKGDIAEGYSVSREKKESFPLTVTSAQKNPTAFYLCASSTLTRYEQYFGPGTRLTVT.

V and J are TRBV9 and TRBJ2-1; 9 bases are a match to TRBD2. Germline V gene data show CDR1 as SGDLS and CDR2 as YYNGEE. This CDR3 region has 17 residues. J was trimmed by 0 bases and V by 1 base; bases with no gene match: 5. The CDR3 coding sequence is TGTGCCAGCAGCGTACCGCTAGCGGGGAGCTCCTACAATGAGCAGTTCTTC. This encodes CASSVPLAGSSYNEQFF.

The V call is TRBV28, the J call TRBJ1-5, with D uncertain. Deletions cut 3 bases from V and 0 bases from J, with 9 bases between. Germline lookup yields CDR1 MDHEN and CDR2 SYDVKM. The CDR3 extends over 15 amino acids. The chain's CDR3 is CASSFQPVSNQPQHF. In nucleotides, the CDR3 is TGTGCCAGCAGTTTCCAGCCAGTTAGCAATCAGCCCCAGCATTTT.

The J gene is TRBJ1-5, the V gene TRBV10-2; D is unresolved. Germline assignment: CDR1 WSHSY and CDR2 SAAADI. The CDR3 totals 14 residues. DNA of the CDR3: TGCGCAATCAGGCGGGCCATTGGCAATCAGCCCCAGCATTTT. Translation: CAIRRAIGNQPQHF.

This clone was observed a single time. Other DNA sequences in the same sample also yield this CDR3. The CDR3 DNA reads as TGTGCCAGCAGCTTGGAAGGGCTGAACACTGAAGCTTTCTTT. Encoded protein: CASSLEGLNTEAFF. The chain combines TRBV5-6 with TRBJ1-1; D gene unclear. Germline V CDR1 and CDR2: SGHDT, YYEEEE. The CDR3 consists of 14 residues. With 0 bases removed from V and 0 bases from J, the gap between germline ends came to 6 bases.

V usage is TRBV30 and J usage is TRBJ2-7, with TRBD1 matching 9 bases. V was clipped by 4 bases and J by 6 bases; unmatched bases: 13. CDR1 and CDR2 (germline): GTSNPN, SVGIG (reference sequence). The CDR3 has 15 amino acids. CDR3 sequence: CAWNKLDRGFVEQYF. The CDR3 coding sequence is TGTGCCTGGAACAAACTGGACAGGGGTTTTGTCGAGCAGTACTTC.

CDR3 loop: CASSLGLAVGQETQYF. CDR3 bases: TGTGCCAGCAGCTTGGGACTAGCGGTAGGCCAAGAGACCCAGTACTTC. This chain joins TRBV5-5 and TRBJ2-5; 9 nucleotides align to TRBD2. This CDR3 contains 16 residues. CDR1 SGHKS and CDR2 YYEKEE come from the germline V gene (reference sequence). J lost 1 base, V lost 0 bases, and 4 bases had no gene match.

This rearrangement joins TRBV5-4 to TRBJ2-1; 8 bases align to TRBD2. The CDR3 totals 17 residues. Germline V CDR1 and CDR2: SGHNT, YYREEE (reference sequence). With V trimmed by 5 bases and J by 1 base, 11 bases remained unmatched. The CDR3: CASSGTRASGSYNEQFF. The CDR3, as DNA: TGTGCCAGCAGTGGGACTAGGGCTAGCGGTTCCTACAATGAGCAGTTCTTC.

The J gene is TRBJ2-3, the V gene TRBV28; no reliable D call. The CDR3 length is 14 residues. Germline CDR1 MDHEN, CDR2 SYDVKM. V lost 3 bases and J lost 0, with 7 bases in between. CDR3 in DNA: TGTGCCAGCAGTTTTGTCGTCAGCACAGATACGCAGTATTTT. Protein: CASSFVVSTDTQYF.

The CDR3 here is CASTRTGDYEQYF. The CDR3 region has the DNA TGCGCCAGCACCAGGACAGGGGACTACGAGCAGTACTTC. The chain joins TRBV5-1 to TRBJ2-7; 9 nucleotides match TRBD1. The V and J ends lost 6 bases and 3 bases, in that order; junction bases with no gene match: 4. The CDR3 has 13 residues. Looked up from germline, CDR1 is SGHRS and CDR2 is YFSETQ.

The chain is built from TRBV6-6 and TRBJ2-5; 7 nucleotides align to TRBD1. The CDR3 covers 14 residues. Per the germline V gene, CDR1 is MNHNY and CDR2 is SVGAGI (reference sequence). Trimming cost V 4 bases and J 1 base; bases outside gene matches: 3. The CDR3 here is CASSSRQGQETQYF. In DNA, the CDR3 is TGTGCCAGCAGTTCTCGACAGGGCCAAGAGACCCAGTACTTC.

This clone was seen just once. The rearrangement uses TRBV11-2 and TRBJ2-7, with D hard to call. CDR3 length: 13 residues. Germline-derived CDR1 and CDR2 are SGHAT and FQNNGV. Trimming cost V 2 bases and J 5 bases, with 10 bases left between them. This chain's CDR3 is CASSLSGLDEQYF. The CDR3 DNA follows: TGTGCCAGCAGCTTATCTGGATTGGACGAGCAGTACTTC.

The chain carries TRBV5-6 and TRBJ1-4; D is ambiguous. This CDR3 has 17 amino acids. Germline V gene lookup returns CDR1 SGHDT and CDR2 YYEEEE. V was shortened by 0 bases and J by 0 bases, with 12 bases between the two germline ends. The CDR3 reads CASSLASLGATNEKLFF. The CDR3 nucleotides read TGTGCCAGCAGCTTGGCCAGCCTTGGGGCAACTAATGAAAAACTGTTTTTT. The full variable domain, with the rest looked up from reference TRBV5-6 and TRBJ1-4, is DAGVTQSPTHLIKTRGQQVTLRCSPKSGHDTVSWYQQALGQGPQFIFQYYEEEERQRGNFPDRFSGHQFPNYSSELNVNALLLGDSALYLCASSLASLGATNEKLFFGSGTQLSVL.

The chain couples TRBV7-3 to TRBJ1-2; D might be TRBD1 (5 bases). This CDR3 is built from 13 residues. Per germline, CDR1 SGHTA and CDR2 FQGTGA. The V end was cut by 4 bases, the J end by 8 bases, with 14 bases between. Here the CDR3 reads CASSYRDGGGYTF. CDR3 nucleotide sequence: TGTGCCAGCAGCTATCGGGACGGTGGAGGCTACACCTTC.

The chain is built from TRBV25-1 and TRBJ2-3, with 8 bases lining up with TRBD1. The germline V gene encodes CDR1 MGHDK and CDR2 SYGVNS. CDR3 length: 15 amino acids. The ends lost 2 bases at V and 5 bases at J; junction bases unmatched: 6. In nucleotides, the CDR3 is TGTGCCAGCAGTGAAAACAGGGGGGAAGGAGATACGCAGTATTTT. It codes for CASSENRGEGDTQYF.

The chain links TRBV7-2 to TRBJ1-3; no definite D call. Trimming took off 5 bases at V and 0 bases at J, with 14 bases between the two ends. The CDR3 is 16 residues long. Looked up from germline, CDR1 is SGHTA and CDR2 is FQGNSA. The CDR3 DNA reads TGTGCCAGCAGCCCGGAGAGCTTAAACTCTGGAAACACCATATATTTT. Its translation is CASSPESLNSGNTIYF. The variable domain in full, completed from reference TRBV7-2 and TRBJ1-3, reads GAGVSQSPSNKVTEKGKDVELRCDPISGHTALYWYRQSLGQGLEFLIYFQGNSAPDKSGLPSDRFSAERTGGSVSTLTIQRTQQEDSAVYLCASSPESLNSGNTIYFGEGSWLTVV.

This clone was seen a single time. The chain carries TRBV29-1 and TRBJ2-1; 7 bases agree with TRBD1. The junction had 10 bases not matched to a gene; V was cut back by 5 bases and J by 6 bases. The CDR3 loop spans 14 amino acids. The V gene's germline CDR1 is SQVTM and CDR2 ANQGSEA. The CDR3 sequence: CSVPTGWRLNEQFF. The DNA for the CDR3 is TGCAGCGTTCCGACAGGGTGGCGCCTCAATGAGCAGTTCTTC.

This chain links TRBV6-1 with TRBJ1-4, with 7 bases aligning to TRBD1. This CDR3 spans 15 amino acids. The V gene's germline CDR1 is MNHNS and CDR2 SASEGT. Germline trimming cut 7 bases from V and 7 bases from J; bases unmatched to any gene: 12. The CDR3 is CASTPWQGGGEKLFF. The CDR3 bases are TGTGCCAGCACCCCCTGGCAGGGGGGAGGTGAAAAACTGTTTTTT.

This rearrangement joins TRBV5-1 to TRBJ2-1; tentative D call: TRBD1 (5 bases). Germline-derived CDR1 and CDR2 are SGHRS and YFSETQ. The V and J ends lost 0 bases and 5 bases respectively, with 9 bases between them. This CDR3 comprises 14 residues. The CDR3 loop reads CASSLGGSHNEQFF. DNA for the CDR3: TGCGCCAGCAGCTTGGGGGGCAGCCACAATGAGCAGTTCTTC.

This clone was observed a single time. The chain combines TRBV7-9 with TRBJ1-4, with D unresolved. Trimming took 5 bases from V and 2 from J, leaving 15 bases between them. CDR1 and CDR2 (germline): SEHNR, FQNEAQ (reference sequence). This CDR3 is 16 amino acids long. CDR3 bases: TGTGCCAGCAGCCCCTCGGGGAGGTCGACTAATGAAAAACTGTTTTTT. Encoded protein: CASSPSGRSTNEKLFF.

The gene calls are TRBV11-2 and TRBJ1-2, with TRBD1 as a possible D gene (6 bases). Germline CDR1 SGHAT, CDR2 FQNNGV. Trimming left V 4 bases short and J 2 bases short, with 11 bases between. The CDR3 is made up of 14 amino acids. The CDR3 here is CASSSRTENYGYTF. The CDR3, as DNA: TGTGCCAGCAGCTCGAGGACAGAAAACTATGGCTACACCTTC.

The chain uses TRBV19 and TRBJ2-1; D remains unclear. CDR3 size: 12 residues. Germline loops: CDR1 LNHDA, CDR2 SQIVND (reference sequence). Trimming took off 4 bases at V and 8 bases at J, with 9 bases between the two ends. This CDR3 reads CASSTVGYEQFF. The DNA of the CDR3 is TGTGCCAGTAGTACGGTTGGTTATGAGCAGTTCTTC.